The sequence of this TCR beta chain was determined in a study of cytomegalovirus exposure and HLA in healthy donors. General study findings and limits: There were some public TCRs occurring in many donors, but most TCR sequences were rare.

Assay: immunoSEQ multiplex PCR; the TCRdb copy retains only in-frame clones and omits some. This sample has approximately 76,000 clones; approximately 93% occur once, and the top ten carry less than 2.5%. About this clone itself: The target antigen is unknown.

The CDR3 consists of 13 residues. Germline V gene data show CDR1 as SNHLY and CDR2 as FYNNEI. Trimming left V 5 bases short and J 0 bases short, with 8 bases between. The TCR comes from a woman aged 18-30 years in good health and CMV-seronegative. The chain has TRBV2 and TRBJ2-7; D is unresolved. Material for sequencing was PBMCs. In DNA form, the CDR3 reads TGTGCCAGCAGTAACACAGTCTCCTACGAGCAGTACTTC. It codes for CASSNTVSYEQYF.